These T cell receptor beta chains were read from a single sample in a study of blood T cell repertoires in COVID-19. Measured with immunoSEQ multiplex PCR; TCRdb has only the in-frame clones, and not every one. There are 200,000 to 250,000 clones in the sample; roughly 86% occur only once, and 7.1% lies in the top ten. What was sequenced was peripheral blood. Receptors were obtained from a woman in her seventies with active or convalescent COVID-19. CDR3s include the opening cysteine and the closing phenylalanine or tryptophan. Fields, in order: D gene, J gene, clone size, V gene, CDR3 DNA, CDR3 protein. The D gene is left open where the match is weak. Only some rows state a clone size, as once, few, many or a class for expanded clones.

NA | TRBJ2-7 | NA | TRBV1 | TGCACCAGCAGCCAAGATCGGGACAGCTCCTACGAGCAGTACTTC | CTSSQDRDSSYEQYF
NA | TRBJ1-4 | NA | TRBV5-4 | TGTGCCAGCAGCCTCGGTCAACGCTCGGGTAATGAAAAACTGTTTTTT | CASSLGQRSGNEKLFF
NA | TRBJ2-7 | NA | TRBV3-1/TRBV3-2 | TGTGCCAGCAAAGGGGAACCTTCCTACGAGCAGTACTTC | CASKGEPSYEQYF
NA | TRBJ1-1 | NA | TRBV5-4 | TGTGCCAGCAGACCCCTGGACAGACCGAACACTGAAGCTTTCTTT | CASRPLDRPNTEAFF
NA | TRBJ2-5 | NA | TRBV5-1 | TGCGCCAGCAATGACGGTGGGGGCGGTCGGCAAGAGACCCAGTACTTC | CASNDGGGGRQETQYF
NA | TRBJ2-5 | NA | TRBV9 | TGTGCCAGCAGCGTAAGCCCGGACAGCTCAGAGACCCAGTACTTC | CASSVSPDSSETQYF
TRBD1 | TRBJ1-5 | NA | TRBV6-5 | TGTGCCAGCAGTTACTCTGGACAGGCGGGCAATCAGCCCCAGCATTTT | CASSYSGQAGNQPQHF
NA | TRBJ2-3 | NA | TRBV20-1 | TGCAGTGCAAGTCCTAGCGGCACAGATACGCAGTATTTT | CSASPSGTDTQYF
NA | TRBJ1-2 | NA | TRBV7-3 | TGTGCCAGCAGCTCCAAGGACAGCAACTATGGCTACACCTTC | CASSSKDSNYGYTF
NA | TRBJ2-7 | NA | TRBV5-1 | TGCGCCAGCAGCTTGGATGGACAGCCCTCCTACGAGCAGTACTTC | CASSLDGQPSYEQYF
NA | TRBJ1-1 | NA | TRBV29-1 | TGCAGCGTTGATAAGGGACAGAACACTGAAGCTTTCTTT | CSVDKGQNTEAFF
TRBD1 | TRBJ1-2 | NA | TRBV3-1/TRBV3-2 | TGTGCCAGCAGCCCCGGGACAGCCTATGGCTACACCTTC | CASSPGTAYGYTF
TRBD1 | TRBJ1-3 | few | TRBV6-2/TRBV6-3 | TGTGCCAGCAGTTACGCAGGGGGCCGTGACACCATATATTTT | CASSYAGGRDTIYF
NA | TRBJ1-1 | NA | TRBV11-3 | TGTGCCAGCAGCCTCGACAGTATGAACACTGAAGCTTTCTTT | CASSLDSMNTEAFF
TRBD1 | TRBJ1-6 | NA | TRBV6-6 | TGTGCCAGCAGTCTTAGGACAGGGCCTAATTCACCCCTCCACTTT | CASSLRTGPNSPLHF
NA | TRBJ1-1 | NA | TRBV12-3/TRBV12-4 | TGTGCCAGCGGCATTGGGAACACTGAAGCTTTCTTT | CASGIGNTEAFF
TRBD1 | TRBJ1-2 | NA | TRBV29-1 | TGCAGCGCCCGGACAGGGGCCTATGGCTACACCTTC | CSARTGAYGYTF
TRBD1 | TRBJ1-6 | NA | TRBV4-1 | TGCGCCAGCAGCTTAGACAGGGGCAATTCACCCCTCCACTTT | CASSLDRGNSPLHF
NA | TRBJ2-7 | once | TRBV12-3/TRBV12-4 | TGTGCCAGCAGCTTGTCGGCGGGACACGAGCAGTACTTC | CASSLSAGHEQYF
TRBD1 | TRBJ2-5 | NA | TRBV7-2 | TGTGCCAGCAGCCAGGGGGAGTATGAGACCCAGTACTTC | CASSQGEYETQYF
NA | TRBJ2-6 | NA | TRBV3-1/TRBV3-2 | TGTGCCAGCAGCCAAGGTCAGGGTAATGGGGCCAACGTCCTGACTTTC | CASSQGQGNGANVLTF
NA | TRBJ1-1 | NA | TRBV3-1/TRBV3-2 | TGTGCCAGCAGCCCGGACAGCCAGTGGACTGAAGCTTTCTTT | CASSPDSQWTEAFF
NA | TRBJ2-6 | NA | TRBV20-1 | TGCAGTGCTAGTGTTGGGGCCTCTGGGGCCAACGTCCTGACTTTC | CSASVGASGANVLTF
NA | TRBJ1-5 | NA | TRBV19 | TGTGCCAGTAGTATAGATCCTGACAGAAATCAGCCCCAGCATTTT | CASSIDPDRNQPQHF
NA | TRBJ2-2 | NA | TRBV4-3 | TGCGCCAGCAGCCACGGACTGGCCGGGGAGCTGTTTTTT | CASSHGLAGELFF
NA | TRBJ1-6 | NA | TRBV5-1 | TGCGCCAGCAGTTCCGGACTCCTGGATTCACCCCTCCACTTT | CASSSGLLDSPLHF
NA | TRBJ1-4 | NA | TRBV3-1/TRBV3-2 | TGTGCCAGCTCTGAGAATGAAAAACTGTTTTTT | CASSENEKLFF
NA | TRBJ2-7 | NA | TRBV19 | TGTGCCAGTAGTATAGACAGCGAGCAGTACTTC | CASSIDSEQYF
NA | TRBJ1-3 | NA | TRBV5-5 | TGTGCCAGCAGCTTGTTGCCGGGCTCTGGAAACACCATATATTTT | CASSLLPGSGNTIYF
TRBD1 | TRBJ1-5 | once | TRBV24-1 | TGTGCCACCAGTGAGACAGGGGATAGCAATCAGCCCCAGCATTTT | CATSETGDSNQPQHF
NA | TRBJ1-2 | few | TRBV10-3 | TGTGCCATCAGTGAGGACAGGATACGCTATGGCTACACCTTC | CAISEDRIRYGYTF
NA | TRBJ1-6 | NA | TRBV5-4 | TGTGCCAGCAACCTAGGGGATTCACCCCTCCACTTT | CASNLGDSPLHF
TRBD1 | TRBJ2-3 | NA | TRBV19 | TGTGCCAGTAGTTCCCCAGGCCGTTTCAGGGGGAACACAGATACGCAGTATTTT | CASSSPGRFRGNTDTQYF
TRBD1 | TRBJ2-7 | NA | TRBV24-1 | TGTGCCACCAGTAAAAACCCACCGGGACAGGGGGCCTACGAGCAGTACTTC | CATSKNPPGQGAYEQYF
NA | TRBJ2-7 | NA | TRBV6-2/TRBV6-3 | TGTGCCAGCAGTTACTCCGCTATTGTTTACTACGAGCAGTACTTC | CASSYSAIVYYEQYF
TRBD1 | TRBJ1-1 | NA | TRBV5-6 | TGTGCCAGCAGCTCCGGGACAGGGAGGGACACTGAAGCTTTCTTT | CASSSGTGRDTEAFF
TRBD2 | TRBJ2-7 | NA | TRBV19 | TGTGCCAGTAGTATCGGGACTACTTTCTACGAGCAGTACTTC | CASSIGTTFYEQYF
TRBD1 | TRBJ2-6 | NA | TRBV9 | TGTGCCAGCAGCGTAGGAAGGCCGGGACAGATCTCTGGGGCCAACGTCCTGACTTTC | CASSVGRPGQISGANVLTF
TRBD1 | TRBJ2-3 | once | TRBV18 | TGTGCCAGCTCACCTCAAGGACAGGGAAGGGATACGCAGTATTTT | CASSPQGQGRDTQYF
NA | TRBJ2-1 | NA | TRBV11-3 | TGTGCCAGCAGTCCCGGGGTCGCGAACGACAATGAGCAGTTCTTC | CASSPGVANDNEQFF
NA | TRBJ1-2 | NA | TRBV4-3 | TGCGCCAGCAGCCAAGACGGGGTAGCTAACTATGGCTACACCTTC | CASSQDGVANYGYTF
NA | TRBJ1-2 | NA | TRBV6-2/TRBV6-3 | TGTGCCAGCAGTCAACACCCCCAGGGCGGCTACACCTTC | CASSQHPQGGYTF
NA | TRBJ2-2 | NA | TRBV5-1 | TGCGCCAGCAGCTTGGAACCGGGGGGCACGAACACCGGGGAGCTGTTTTTT | CASSLEPGGTNTGELFF
NA | TRBJ1-3 | NA | TRBV5-6 | TGTGCCAGCAGCCCTCGGGCGGGAGGAAACACCATATATTTT | CASSPRAGGNTIYF
NA | TRBJ1-5 | few | TRBV5-4 | TGTGCCAGCAGCTTGGGCAGGGGTCAGCCCCAGCATTTT | CASSLGRGQPQHF
TRBD1 | TRBJ1-2 | NA | TRBV5-1 | TGCGCCAGCAGCTTGGAGGGGGCTCGGTATGGCTACACCTTC | CASSLEGARYGYTF
NA | TRBJ1-1 | NA | TRBV10-3 | TGTGCCATCAGTGTCAGTTCCACTGAAGCTTTCTTT | CAISVSSTEAFF
NA | TRBJ2-3 | NA | TRBV5-1 | TGCGCCAGCAGCTTGGGGACTATTCTTAATACGCAGTATTTT | CASSLGTILNTQYF
NA | TRBJ2-1 | NA | TRBV5-1 | TGCGCCAGCACTCCGGGGAGCTCCTACAATGAGCAGTTCTTC | CASTPGSSYNEQFF
NA | TRBJ1-4 | NA | TRBV7-2 | TGTGCCAGCAGCTTAGGCCCAGGGAATGAAAAACTGTTTTTT | CASSLGPGNEKLFF
TRBD2 | TRBJ2-4 | NA | TRBV7-9 | TGTGCCAGCAGCCCGGGGGAGGGGAATAGAAGGGCCAAAAACATTCAGTACTTC | CASSPGEGNRRAKNIQYF
NA | TRBJ2-1 | NA | TRBV7-6 | TGTGCCAGCAGCTTAATCCGGGGGAACAATGAGCAGTTCTTC | CASSLIRGNNEQFF
NA | TRBJ1-3 | NA | TRBV3-1/TRBV3-2 | TGTGCCAGCAGCCCGGACCCCGGGACAAGCTCTGGAAACACCATATATTTT | CASSPDPGTSSGNTIYF
NA | TRBJ1-1 | NA | TRBV19 | TGTGCCAGTTCCCCCACAGTCATGAACACTGAAGCTTTCTTT | CASSPTVMNTEAFF
TRBD1 | TRBJ2-1 | NA | TRBV11-3 | TGTGCCAGCAGCTTAGACCGGACAGGGGAGCAGTTCTTC | CASSLDRTGEQFF
NA | TRBJ2-3 | NA | TRBV5-1 | TGCGCCAGCAGCAACCTCCGGGACACCACAGATACGCAGTATTTT | CASSNLRDTTDTQYF
NA | TRBJ2-2 | NA | TRBV7-2 | TGTGCCAGCAGCTTAATAGTTACCGGGGAGCTGTTTTTT | CASSLIVTGELFF